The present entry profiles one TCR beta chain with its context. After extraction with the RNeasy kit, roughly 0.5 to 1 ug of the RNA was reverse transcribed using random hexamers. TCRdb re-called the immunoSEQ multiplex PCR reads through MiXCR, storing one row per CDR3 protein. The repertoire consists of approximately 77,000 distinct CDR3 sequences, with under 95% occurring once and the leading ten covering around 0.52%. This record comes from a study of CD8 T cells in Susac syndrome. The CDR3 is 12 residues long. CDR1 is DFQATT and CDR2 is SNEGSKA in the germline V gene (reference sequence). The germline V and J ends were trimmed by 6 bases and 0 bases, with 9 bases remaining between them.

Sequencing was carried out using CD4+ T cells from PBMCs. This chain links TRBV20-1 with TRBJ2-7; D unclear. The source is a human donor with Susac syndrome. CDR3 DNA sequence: TGCAGTGCCCGAGTGAGCTCCTACGAGCAGTACTTC. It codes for CSARVSSYEQYF.